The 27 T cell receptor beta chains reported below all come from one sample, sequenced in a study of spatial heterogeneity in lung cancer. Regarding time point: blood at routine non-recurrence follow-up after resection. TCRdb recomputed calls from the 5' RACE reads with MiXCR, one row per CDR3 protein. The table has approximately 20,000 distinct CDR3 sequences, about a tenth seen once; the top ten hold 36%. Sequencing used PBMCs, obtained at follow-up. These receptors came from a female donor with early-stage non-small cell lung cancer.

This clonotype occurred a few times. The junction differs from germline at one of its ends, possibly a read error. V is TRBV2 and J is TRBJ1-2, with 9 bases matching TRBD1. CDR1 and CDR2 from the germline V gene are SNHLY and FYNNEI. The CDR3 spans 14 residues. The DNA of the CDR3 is TGTGTCAGCAACACGGACAGGGGCAACTATGGCTACACCTTC. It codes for CVSNTDRGNYGYTF.

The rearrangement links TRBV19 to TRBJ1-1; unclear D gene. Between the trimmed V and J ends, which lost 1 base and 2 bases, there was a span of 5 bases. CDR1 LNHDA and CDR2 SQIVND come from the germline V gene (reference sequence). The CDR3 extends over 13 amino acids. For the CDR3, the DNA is TGTGCCAGTAGTATAGGGAGAAACACTGAAGCTTTCTTT. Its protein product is CASSIGRNTEAFF.

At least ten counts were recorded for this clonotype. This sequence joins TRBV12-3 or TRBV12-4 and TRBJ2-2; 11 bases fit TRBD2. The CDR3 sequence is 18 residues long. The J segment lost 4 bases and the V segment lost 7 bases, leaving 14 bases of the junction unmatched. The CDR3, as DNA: TGTGCCAGCACCCTCCCAATCCGCCTAGCGGGGGGCACCGGGGAGCTGTTTTTT. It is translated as CASTLPIRLAGGTGELFF.

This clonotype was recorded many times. CDR3 loop: CASSYLSASTDTQYF. Here the CDR3 DNA reads TGTGCCAGCAGCTACCTATCCGCTAGCACAGATACGCAGTATTTT. The rearrangement links TRBV7-9 to TRBJ2-3; no clear D gene. Trimming removed 4 bases from V and 0 bases from J, with 11 bases in between. Germline CDR1 reads SEHNR; CDR2 reads FQNEAQ (reference sequence). This CDR3 has 15 amino acids. Filled out from reference TRBV7-9 and TRBJ2-3, the complete variable domain reads DTGVSQNPRHKITKRGQNVTFRCDPISEHNRLYWYRQTLGQGPEFLTYFQNEAQLEKSRLLSDRFSAERPKGSFSTLEIQRTEQGDSAMYLCASSYLSASTDTQYFGPGTRLTVL.

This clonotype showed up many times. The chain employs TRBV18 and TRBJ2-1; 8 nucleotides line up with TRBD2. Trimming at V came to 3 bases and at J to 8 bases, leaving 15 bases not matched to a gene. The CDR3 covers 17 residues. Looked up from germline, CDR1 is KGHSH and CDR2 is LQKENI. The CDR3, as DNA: TGTGCCAGCTCACCTTTTACGTCGGGAGGGAGGGGACATGAGCAGTTCTTC. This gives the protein CASSPFTSGGRGHEQFF.

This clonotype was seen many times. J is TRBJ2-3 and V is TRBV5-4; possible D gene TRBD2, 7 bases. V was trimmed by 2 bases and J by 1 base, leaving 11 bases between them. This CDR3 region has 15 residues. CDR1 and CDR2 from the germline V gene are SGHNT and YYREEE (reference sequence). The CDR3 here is CASSFLGGRTDTQYF. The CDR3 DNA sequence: TGTGCCAGCAGCTTCCTCGGGGGGCGCACAGATACGCAGTATTTT.

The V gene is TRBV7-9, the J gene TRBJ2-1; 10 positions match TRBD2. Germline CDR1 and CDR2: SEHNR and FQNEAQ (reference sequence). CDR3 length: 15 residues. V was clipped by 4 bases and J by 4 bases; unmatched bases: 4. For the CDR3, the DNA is TGTGCCAGCAGCTGGGGACTAGCGTATTACAATGAGCAGTTCTTC. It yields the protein CASSWGLAYYNEQFF.

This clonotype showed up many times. Here the CDR3 reads CASSLGSGLDQETQYF. In DNA, the CDR3 is TGTGCCAGCAGCTTAGGATCGGGACTAGACCAAGAGACCCAGTACTTC. The chain has TRBV7-2 and TRBJ2-5; 8 bases match TRBD2. From germline, CDR1 is SGHTA and CDR2 FQGNSA. V was pared by 1 base and J by 0 bases, with 4 bases of the junction left unmatched. The CDR3 extends over 16 amino acids.

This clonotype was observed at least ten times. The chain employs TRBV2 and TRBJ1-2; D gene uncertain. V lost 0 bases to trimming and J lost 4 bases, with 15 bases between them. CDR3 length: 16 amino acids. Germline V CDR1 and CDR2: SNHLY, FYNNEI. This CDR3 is CASSEAAPGLSYGYTF. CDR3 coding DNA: TGTGCCAGCAGTGAAGCGGCCCCCGGACTTTCCTATGGCTACACCTTC.

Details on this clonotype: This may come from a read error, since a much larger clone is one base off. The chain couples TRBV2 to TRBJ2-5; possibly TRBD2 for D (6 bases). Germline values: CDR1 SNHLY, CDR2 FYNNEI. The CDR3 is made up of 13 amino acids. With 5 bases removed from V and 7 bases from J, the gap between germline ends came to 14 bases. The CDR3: CASSQDYKGTQYF. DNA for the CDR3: TGTGCCAGCAGTCAGGACTATAAAGGGACCCAGTACTTC.

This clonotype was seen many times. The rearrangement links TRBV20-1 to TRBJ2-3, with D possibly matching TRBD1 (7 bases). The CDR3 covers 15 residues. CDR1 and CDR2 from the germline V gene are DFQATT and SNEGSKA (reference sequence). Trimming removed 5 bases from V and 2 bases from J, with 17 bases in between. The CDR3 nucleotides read TGCAGTGCTCCGGGGGCGAGGGGGCACACAGATACGCAGTATTTT. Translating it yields CSAPGARGHTDTQYF.

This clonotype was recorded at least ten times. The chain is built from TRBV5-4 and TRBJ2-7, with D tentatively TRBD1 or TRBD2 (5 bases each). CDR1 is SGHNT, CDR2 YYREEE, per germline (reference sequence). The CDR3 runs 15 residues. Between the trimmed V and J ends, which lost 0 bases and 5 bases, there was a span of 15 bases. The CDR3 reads CASSLAPGGLNEQYF. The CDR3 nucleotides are TGTGCCAGCAGCTTGGCCCCTGGGGGATTGAACGAGCAGTACTTC.

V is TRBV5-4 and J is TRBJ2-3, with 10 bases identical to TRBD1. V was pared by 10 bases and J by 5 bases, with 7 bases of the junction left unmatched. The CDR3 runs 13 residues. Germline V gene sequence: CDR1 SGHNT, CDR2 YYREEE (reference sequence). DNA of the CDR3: TGTGCCGGCCTGGACAGGGGGGTAGATACGCAGTATTTT. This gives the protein CAGLDRGVDTQYF.

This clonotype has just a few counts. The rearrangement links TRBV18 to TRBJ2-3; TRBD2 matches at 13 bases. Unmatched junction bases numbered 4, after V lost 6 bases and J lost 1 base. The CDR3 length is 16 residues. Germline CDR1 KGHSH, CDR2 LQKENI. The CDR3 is CASSEGLAGGTDTQYF. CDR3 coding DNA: TGTGCCAGCTCCGAAGGACTAGCGGGGGGCACAGATACGCAGTATTTT.

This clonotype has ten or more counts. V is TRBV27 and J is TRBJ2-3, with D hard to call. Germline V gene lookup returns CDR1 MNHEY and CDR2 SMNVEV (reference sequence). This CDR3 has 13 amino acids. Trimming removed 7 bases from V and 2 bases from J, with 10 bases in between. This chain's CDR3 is CASTSASTDTQYF. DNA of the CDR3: TGTGCCAGCACGTCCGCTTCCACAGATACGCAGTATTTT.

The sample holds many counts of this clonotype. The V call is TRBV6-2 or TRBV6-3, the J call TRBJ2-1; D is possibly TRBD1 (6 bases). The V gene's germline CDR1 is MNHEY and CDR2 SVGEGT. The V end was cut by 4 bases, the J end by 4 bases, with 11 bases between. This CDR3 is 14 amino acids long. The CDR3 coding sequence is TGTGCCAGCAGTTGGGGGACACCTTACAATGAGCAGTTCTTC. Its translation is CASSWGTPYNEQFF.

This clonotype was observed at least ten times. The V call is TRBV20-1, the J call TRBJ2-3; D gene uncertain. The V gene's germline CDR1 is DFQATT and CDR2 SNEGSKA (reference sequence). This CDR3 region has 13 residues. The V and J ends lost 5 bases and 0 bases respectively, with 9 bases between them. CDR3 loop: CSAPTTSTDTQYF. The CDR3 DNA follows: TGCAGTGCTCCCACTACTAGCACAGATACGCAGTATTTT.

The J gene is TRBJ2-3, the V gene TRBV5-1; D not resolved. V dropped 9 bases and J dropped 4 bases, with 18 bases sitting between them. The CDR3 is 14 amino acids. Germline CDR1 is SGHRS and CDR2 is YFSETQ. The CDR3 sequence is CANPPTRGADTQYF. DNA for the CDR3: TGCGCCAACCCCCCGACAAGAGGAGCAGATACGCAGTATTTT.

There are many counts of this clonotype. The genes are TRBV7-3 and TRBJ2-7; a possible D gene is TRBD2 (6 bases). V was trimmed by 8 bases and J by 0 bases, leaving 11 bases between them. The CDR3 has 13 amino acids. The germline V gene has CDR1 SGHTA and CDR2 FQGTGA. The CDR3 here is CASSLANSYEQYF. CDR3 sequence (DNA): TGTGCCAGCTCTCTAGCGAACTCCTACGAGCAGTACTTC.

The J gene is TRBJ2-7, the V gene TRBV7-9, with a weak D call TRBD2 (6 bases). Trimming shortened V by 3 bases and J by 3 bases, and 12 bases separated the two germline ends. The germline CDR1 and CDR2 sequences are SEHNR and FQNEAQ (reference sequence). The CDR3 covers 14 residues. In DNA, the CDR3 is TGTGCCAGCAGCTTTGGACTATTATACTACGAGCAGTACTTC. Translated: CASSFGLLYYEQYF. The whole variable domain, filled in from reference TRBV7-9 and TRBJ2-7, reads DTGVSQNPRHKITKRGQNVTFRCDPISEHNRLYWYRQTLGQGPEFLTYFQNEAQLEKSRLLSDRFSAERPKGSFSTLEIQRTEQGDSAMYLCASSFGLLYYEQYFGPGTRLTVT.

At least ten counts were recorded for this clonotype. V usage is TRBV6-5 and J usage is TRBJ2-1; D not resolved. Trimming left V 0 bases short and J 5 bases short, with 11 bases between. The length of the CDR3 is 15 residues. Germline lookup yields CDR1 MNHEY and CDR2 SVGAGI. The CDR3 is CASSYSMRLDNEQFF. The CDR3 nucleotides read TGTGCCAGCAGTTACTCGATGCGGCTGGACAATGAGCAGTTCTTC.

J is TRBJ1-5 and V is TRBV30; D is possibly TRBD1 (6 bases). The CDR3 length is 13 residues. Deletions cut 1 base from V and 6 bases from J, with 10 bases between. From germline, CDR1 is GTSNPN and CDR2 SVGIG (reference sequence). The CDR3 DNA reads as TGTGCCTGGAGTGGGGGGCCGGGTCAGCCCCAGCATTTT. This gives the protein CAWSGGPGQPQHF.

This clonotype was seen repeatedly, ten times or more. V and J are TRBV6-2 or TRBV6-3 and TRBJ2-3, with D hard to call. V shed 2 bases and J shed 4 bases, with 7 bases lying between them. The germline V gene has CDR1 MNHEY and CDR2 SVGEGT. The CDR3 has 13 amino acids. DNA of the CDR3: TGTGCCAGCAGTTACAGCATGGCAGATACGCAGTATTTT. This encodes CASSYSMADTQYF.

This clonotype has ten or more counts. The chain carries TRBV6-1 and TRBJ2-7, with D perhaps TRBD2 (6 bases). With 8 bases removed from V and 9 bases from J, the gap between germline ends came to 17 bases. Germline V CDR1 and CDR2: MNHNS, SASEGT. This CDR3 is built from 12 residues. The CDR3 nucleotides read TGTGCCAGCGCGGGGCGGGATAGGGGGCAGTACTTC. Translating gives CASAGRDRGQYF.

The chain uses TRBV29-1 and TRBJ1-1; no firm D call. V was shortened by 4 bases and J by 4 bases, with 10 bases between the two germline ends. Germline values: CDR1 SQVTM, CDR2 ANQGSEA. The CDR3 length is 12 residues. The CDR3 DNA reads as TGCAGCGTTGGAGGTTTCACCACTGAAGCTTTCTTT. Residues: CSVGGFTTEAFF.

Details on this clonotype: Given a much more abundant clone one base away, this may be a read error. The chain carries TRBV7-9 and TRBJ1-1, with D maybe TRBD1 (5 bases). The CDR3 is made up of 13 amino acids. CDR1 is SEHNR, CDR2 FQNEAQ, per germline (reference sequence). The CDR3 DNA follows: TGTGTCAGCCGCGGGGCCTTGAACACTGAAGCTTTCTTT. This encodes CVSRGALNTEAFF.

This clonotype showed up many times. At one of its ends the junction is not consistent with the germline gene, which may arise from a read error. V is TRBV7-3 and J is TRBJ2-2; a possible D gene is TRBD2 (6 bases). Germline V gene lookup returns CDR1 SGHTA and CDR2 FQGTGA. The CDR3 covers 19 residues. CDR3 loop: CASSLNARGLHAETGELFF. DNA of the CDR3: TGTGCCAGCAGTTTAAACGCTCGGGGACTTCACGCCGAAACCGGGGAGCTGTTTTTT. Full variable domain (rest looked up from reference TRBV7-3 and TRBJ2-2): GAGVSQTPSNKVTEKGKYVELRCDPISGHTALYWYRQSLGQGPEFLIYFQGTGAADDSGLPNDRFFAVRPEGSVSTLKIQRTERGDSAVYLCASSLNARGLHAETGELFFGEGSRLTVL.